This T cell receptor beta chain was profiled in a study of CD8 T cells in ankylosing spondylitis. Study-level points and caveats: Matched ankylosing spondylitis synovial fluid reportedly contained a significantly enriched population of disease-linked clones. A TCR beta motif made of 7 to 9 highly homologous variants seemed typical of ankylosing spondylitis blood. Disease-linked clones proved CD8+ and comparatively uncommon in peripheral blood. In synovial fluid and blood from reactive arthritis, some motif variants were previously reported.

The CDR3 runs to 15 residues. V shed 5 bases and J shed 3 bases, with 17 bases lying between them. The germline V gene encodes CDR1 SEHNR and CDR2 FQNEAQ (reference sequence). Each TCR beta library was made by quantitative 5'-RACE that incorporated molecular barcodes. MiXCR was run by TCRdb on the 5' RACE reads, yielding one entry per CDR3 protein. The sample lists 200,000 to 250,000 distinct CDR3 sequences; about 7% were seen once. As to this clonotype: Antigen unknown.

The chain uses TRBV7-9 and TRBJ2-7, with D tentatively TRBD2 (5 bases). The TCR comes from a male donor with ankylosing spondylitis. Sequenced input: blood, either unsorted or a sorted T cell fraction (not recorded which). CDR3 nucleotides: TGTGCCAGCAGCACTTCCGGGAAGAATTACTACGAGCAGTACTTC. Protein product: CASSTSGKNYYEQYF.